Included here is one T cell receptor beta chain sequence, with context. Its antigen remains unidentified. Sorted-subset replicate PCR reactions were performed with approximately 0.2 ug DNA, corresponding to roughly 30,000 T cell genomes. Method: immunoSEQ multiplex PCR; TCRdb's copy keeps in-frame clones and lacks some. In the table there are under 650,000 clones, 90% to 96% of which are singletons. This sample stems from a study of shared clonotypes between healthy human individuals. For the study at large: CD4 naive and memory got three plates each, CD8 naive two, CD8 memory one. Findings and limits, study-wide: Sequencing depth was expected to affect clonotype sharing among donors.

The CDR3 runs 15 residues. Germline CDR1 WNHNN, CDR2 SYGVQD (reference sequence). V was clipped by 2 bases and J by 6 bases; unmatched bases: 5. The sequencing input was naive CD4+ T cells sorted from blood. Subset specified: CD45RA+ positively selected. The chain uses TRBV10-1 and TRBJ2-3; 10 nucleotides line up with TRBD2. The receptor comes from a woman younger than 45 in good health. The CDR3 bases are TGCGCCAGCAGTGAGCTAGCGGGAGTAGGGGATACGCAGTATTTT. Translation gives CASSELAGVGDTQYF.